This T cell receptor (beta chain) originates from a study of blood T cell repertoires in COVID-19. Study summary: COVID-19 samples from acute and convalescent phases originated in the United States, Italy and Spain. From T cells, B-cell-depleted T cells, or PBMCs came the material, which was cDNA or gDNA.

TCRdb keeps only in-frame clones here, not all; method: immunoSEQ multiplex PCR. Here the sample spans around 90,000 clones, just under 85% being singletons. V shed 0 bases, J shed 0 bases, and the junction held 7 bases outside the gene matches. This CDR3 is built from 17 residues. Germline V gene lookup returns CDR1 LNHDA and CDR2 SQIVND (reference sequence). This receptor was taken from a woman aged 70-85 years with active or convalescent COVID-19. The V gene is TRBV19, the J gene TRBJ2-7; 8 bases align to TRBD1. The sequenced sample consisted of peripheral blood. The CDR3 protein is CASSIERDRGPSYEQYF. The CDR3 nucleotides are TGTGCCAGTAGTATAGAACGAGACAGGGGTCCCTCCTACGAGCAGTACTTC.